This is a list of T cell receptor beta chains from one sample in a study of T cells in Graves' hyperthyroidism and ophthalmopathy. TCRdb re-called the multiplex PCR reads with MiXCR, one entry per CDR3 protein. Among approximately 690,000 distinct CDR3 sequences, less than 25% were seen once, and the ten largest hold about 35%. The sample taken for sequencing was blood. These receptors came from a man aged 25-40 years with Graves' ophthalmopathy. Both conserved end residues are part of each CDR3. The D gene is left open where the match is weak. Clone size is stated in some rows and not others, as once, few, many or a class when expanded.

size	V	D	J	DNA	CDR3
few	TRBV6-1	TRBD2	TRBJ2-5	TGTGCCAGCAGAGCAGGGTTCCGACTAGCGGGAGGACAAGAGACCCAGTACTTC	CASRAGFRLAGGQETQYF
many	TRBV28	.	TRBJ1-1	TGTGCCAGCACTTTTATCGGAATGGCGGGCGTTACTGAAGCTTTCTTT	CASTFIGMAGVTEAFF
few	TRBV20-1	.	TRBJ1-5	TGCAGTGCAAGGGACGGAAGCAGCAATCAGCCCCAGCATTTT	CSARDGSSNQPQHF
many	TRBV11-1	.	TRBJ1-1	TGTGCCAGCAGCTTAGCGTACCTGGGATCTCTGAACACTGAAGCTTTCTTT	CASSLAYLGSLNTEAFF
many	TRBV2	.	TRBJ2-1	TGTGCCAGCCCCAGGGGCAATGAGCAGTTCTTC	CASPRGNEQFF
few	TRBV5-1	TRBD1	TRBJ2-5	TGCGCCAGCAGCCCGGGGGACAGGAGACAAGAGACCCAGTACTTC	CASSPGDRRQETQYF
many	TRBV27	.	TRBJ2-2	TGTGCCAGCAGTTTATTCAGCACCGGGGAGCTGTTTTTT	CASSLFSTGELFF
.	TRBV19	.	TRBJ1-4	TGTGCCAGTAGTATCGGCAGATCTGAAAAACTGTTTTTT	CASSIGRSEKLFF
few	TRBV5-8	TRBD1	TRBJ2-7	TGTGCCAGCAGTAAAAGGACAGGGAAAACCTACGAGCAGTACTTC	CASSKRTGKTYEQYF
few	TRBV5-6	TRBD1	TRBJ2-7	TGTGCCAGCAGCTTTAAGAGGGGGCCCTCCGAGCAGTACTTC	CASSFKRGPSEQYF
few	TRBV28	TRBD1	TRBJ2-3	TGTGCCAGCAGTCCTACGGGACAGAGAAGCACAGATACGCAGTATTTT	CASSPTGQRSTDTQYF
.	TRBV20-1	TRBD2	TRBJ2-2	TGCAGTGCTAGAGAAAGCGGGGCCGACACCGGGGAGCTGTTTTTT	CSARESGADTGELFF
many	TRBV7-9	.	TRBJ2-7	TGTGCCAGCAGCTTAGAATTTTCCGGTAGCGAGCAGTACTTC	CASSLEFSGSEQYF
many	TRBV5-1	.	TRBJ2-2	TGCGCCAGCAGCTTTGACTCAGGGGCCGGGGAGCTGTTTTTT	CASSFDSGAGELFF
few	TRBV24-1	.	TRBJ2-1	TGTGCCACCAGTGACCCCCTTACAGGCGGTGAGCAGTTCTTC	CATSDPLTGGEQFF
.	TRBV6-1	.	TRBJ1-3	TGTGCCAGCAGTGAAGATCAGGTCATAAGCTCTGGAAACACCATATATTTT	CASSEDQVISSGNTIYF
.	TRBV29-1	.	TRBJ2-6	TGCAGCGTTGTGGTTCGGGCAGCTGGTATCTCTGGGGCCAACGTCCTGACTTTC	CSVVVRAAGISGANVLTF
.	TRBV19	.	TRBJ1-1	TGTGCCAGTAGTATAGATCCCTCGCGGACAGTGGCTGGCGCTTTCTTT	CASSIDPSRTVAGAFF
many	TRBV30	.	TRBJ1-4	TGTGCCTGGAGTACAACCAGGGCAGGCAGGACTAATGAAAAACTGTTTTTT	CAWSTTRAGRTNEKLFF
.	TRBV29-1	.	TRBJ2-7	TGCAGCGTTGTACTCCACTCCTACGGGCAGTACTTC	CSVVLHSYGQYF
few	TRBV5-1	.	TRBJ2-6	TGCGCCAGCGCTGACTCTAGCGCGGGGGCCAACGTCCTGACTTTC	CASADSSAGANVLTF
few	TRBV5-4	TRBD2	TRBJ2-5	TGTGCCAGCAGCCACGGGACTAGCGTCGCGGGGAAGACCCAGTACTTC	CASSHGTSVAGKTQYF
.	TRBV20-1	.	TRBJ1-6	TGCAGTGTCCAGGGGCCGGTTAATTCACCCCTCCACTTT	CSVQGPVNSPLHF
many	TRBV2	.	TRBJ2-1	TGTGCCAGCAGCGGGGATAGTTCCTACAATGAGCAGTTCTTC	CASSGDSSYNEQFF
many	TRBV11-2	.	TRBJ2-3	TGTGCCAGCAGCTTAGGAGGGACTGTCAAGGGAGATACGCAGTATTTT	CASSLGGTVKGDTQYF